This T cell receptor beta chain was recorded in a study of T cells after yellow fever vaccination. Findings and limits, study-wide: Overall, a small share of clonotypes was seen in both CD4 and CD8 compartments.

As regards this clonotype: Its specificity is unknown.

The CDR3 length is 16 residues. Germline V CDR1 and CDR2: LNHDA, SQIVND (reference sequence). V dropped 4 bases and J dropped 4; count of bases not matched to a gene: 12. TCRdb reanalysed the 5' RACE reads using MiXCR and keeps one entry per CDR3 protein. This repertoire shows about 260,000 distinct CDR3 sequences, more than 3.5% found once; its top ten account for approximately 18%. The source is a man aged 18-30 years who received the YFV17D yellow fever vaccine. The input for sequencing was PBMCs, taken 15 days after the yellow fever booster vaccination. The chain joins TRBV19 to TRBJ1-1; 7 bases match TRBD1. The CDR3 nucleotides read TGTGCCAGTAGTACACACACGACAGGGCCGGCCACTGAAGCTTTCTTT. Translated: CASSTHTTGPATEAFF.